These 22 T cell receptor beta chains were sequenced from one sample in a study of T cells in Graves' hyperthyroidism and ophthalmopathy. The investigators amplified TCR beta CDR3 regions from RNA transcripts. First-round RT-PCR targeting the TCR CDR3 was performed with the HTBI primer set. TCRdb processed the multiplex PCR reads anew with MiXCR; each CDR3 protein has one entry. The data contain roughly 300,000 distinct CDR3 sequences, approximately 22% of them singletons. Input material: blood. The receptors derive from a woman between 50 and 59 years old with Graves' hyperthyroidism.

This clonotype was observed many times. This rearrangement joins TRBV30 to TRBJ1-1; D is ambiguous. The germline V and J ends were trimmed by 4 bases and 4 bases, with 10 bases remaining between them. The CDR3 runs 12 residues. Germline V gene lookup returns CDR1 GTSNPN and CDR2 SVGIG (reference sequence). Here the CDR3 DNA reads TGTGCCTGGATGAGGCTGGGCACTGAAGCTTTCTTT. Its translation: CAWMRLGTEAFF.

This clonotype showed up just a few times. This chain uses TRBV19 with TRBJ2-3; TRBD1 agrees at 10 bases. Germline CDR1 and CDR2: LNHDA and SQIVND (reference sequence). V was pared by 5 bases and J by 3 bases, with 8 bases of the junction left unmatched. The CDR3 contains 16 residues. CDR3 DNA sequence: TGTGCCAGTAGTCCCGCCCGGACAGGGGGGACAGATACGCAGTATTTT. Amino acids: CASSPARTGGTDTQYF.

V usage is TRBV7-2 and J usage is TRBJ2-2; 11 bases align to TRBD2. V shed 0 bases and J 4 bases; nucleotides not matched to a gene: 1. The CDR3 totals 16 residues. Looked up from germline, CDR1 is SGHTA and CDR2 is FQGNSA. Written as DNA, the CDR3 is TGTGCCAGCAGCTTAGCCACTAGCGGGGGCACCGGGGAGCTGTTTTTT. It is translated as CASSLATSGGTGELFF.

The V call is TRBV6-5, the J call TRBJ2-2, with 7 positions matching TRBD1. The junction had 7 bases not matched to a gene; V was cut back by 2 bases and J by 1 base. CDR1 is MNHEY and CDR2 is SVGAGI in the germline V gene. CDR3 length: 17 amino acids. CDR3 nucleotides: TGTGCCAGCAGTTACGGCCTTACAGGGGAGAACACCGGGGAGCTGTTTTTT. Translation gives CASSYGLTGENTGELFF.

This clonotype has a count of ten or more. The CDR3: CASSPGGAEYYSNQPQHF. CDR3 sequence (DNA): TGTGCCAGCAGCCCTGGCGGGGCCGAATATTATAGCAATCAGCCCCAGCATTTT. The rearrangement joins TRBV3-1 to TRBJ1-5; perhaps TRBD1 as D (5 bases). Trimming removed 4 bases from V and 0 bases from J, with 19 bases in between. Germline V gene sequence: CDR1 LGHDT, CDR2 YNNKEL (reference sequence). This CDR3 region has 18 residues.

This clonotype was recorded many times. V and J are TRBV6-1 and TRBJ2-1, with a weak D call TRBD2 (5 bases). Germline V gene sequence: CDR1 MNHNS, CDR2 SASEGT. This CDR3 is 16 amino acids long. Deletions cut 4 bases from V and 0 bases from J, with 13 bases between. The CDR3 sequence is CASSALASSSYNEQFF. CDR3 nucleotides: TGTGCCAGCAGTGCTTTAGCGTCGAGCTCCTACAATGAGCAGTTCTTC.

The chain has TRBV28 and TRBJ1-5; no reliable D call. The CDR3 runs to 15 residues. V was shortened by 6 bases and J by 1 base, with 13 bases between the two germline ends. The germline V gene encodes CDR1 MDHEN and CDR2 SYDVKM. CDR3 nucleotide sequence: TGTGCCAGCAGCCTTTTTGGGGAAAGCAATCAGCCCCAGCATTTT. Translation gives CASSLFGESNQPQHF.

This clonotype has a count of ten or more. The rearrangement links TRBV28 to TRBJ1-2; D is possibly TRBD1 (6 bases). CDR3 size: 13 residues. Trimming took 7 bases from V and 4 from J, leaving 13 bases between them. Germline lookup yields CDR1 MDHEN and CDR2 SYDVKM. CDR3: CASTYGQSYGYTF. Written as DNA, the CDR3 is TGTGCCAGCACCTACGGACAGAGCTATGGCTACACCTTC.

The chain links TRBV5-1 to TRBJ2-7; 12 bases map to TRBD2. CDR1 is SGHRS and CDR2 is YFSETQ in the germline V gene. CDR3 length: 17 residues. The V and J ends lost 4 bases and 2 bases, in that order; junction bases with no gene match: 10. The CDR3 sequence: CASSLGTSGYTPYEQYF. The CDR3 DNA sequence: TGCGCCAGCAGCCTCGGGACTAGCGGGTATACTCCCTACGAGCAGTACTTC.

The table lists this clonotype with a few counts. The V gene is TRBV30, the J gene TRBJ2-1, with D possibly matching TRBD2 (5 bases). V lost 8 bases and J 2 bases, leaving 19 bases between the germline ends. The germline V gene encodes CDR1 GTSNPN and CDR2 SVGIG (reference sequence). This CDR3 is built from 15 residues. The CDR3, as DNA: TGTGCCCCCCTCTGGCGGGCGCCGCCCTACAATGAGCAGTTCTTC. The encoded protein is CAPLWRAPPYNEQFF.

In regard to this clonotype: The junction differs from germline at one of its ends, possibly a read error. The genes are TRBV12-3 or TRBV12-4 and TRBJ1-5; the match to TRBD1 covers 7 bases. The CDR3 is 13 residues long. The CDR3 DNA sequence: TGTGCCGGCAGTACAGGGGAGATTCAGCCCCAGCATTTT. It specifies CAGSTGEIQPQHF.

This clonotype was seen repeatedly, ten times or more. The J gene is TRBJ1-3, the V gene TRBV7-6; weak D call: TRBD1 (5 bases). This CDR3 spans 16 amino acids. V was shortened by 2 bases and J by 0 bases, with 11 bases between the two germline ends. Germline V gives CDR1 SGHVS, CDR2 FNYEAQ. The CDR3 loop reads CASSLPTAYSGNTIYF. Here the CDR3 DNA reads TGTGCCAGCAGCTTACCGACAGCTTACTCTGGAAACACCATATATTTT.

A remark on this clonotype: One end of the junction does not line up with germline, which may come from a read error. This chain links TRBV5-8 with TRBJ2-1, with D perhaps being TRBD1 or TRBD2 (5 bases each). CDR1 and CDR2 from the germline V gene are SGHTS and YDEGEE. CDR3 length: 12 amino acids. CDR3 loop: CAISLWGNEQFF. DNA for the CDR3: TGTGCCATCAGCTTGTGGGGGAATGAGCAGTTCTTC.

This clonotype was counted many times. This chain uses TRBV10-3 with TRBJ2-7; the D gene could be TRBD1 or TRBD2 (5 bases each). V gave up 3 bases and J gave up 3 bases, with 15 bases separating them. The CDR3 has 15 amino acids. The germline gives CDR1 ENHRY, CDR2 SYGVKD. CDR3 in DNA: TGTGCCATCAGTGATTACGGGACGGAAGGCTACGAGCAGTACTTC. Protein sequence: CAISDYGTEGYEQYF.

This clonotype was detected ten times or more. The V and J genes are TRBV30 and TRBJ2-7, with unresolved D. Germline CDR1 and CDR2: GTSNPN and SVGIG (reference sequence). V was trimmed by 2 bases and J by 6 bases, leaving 14 bases between them. The CDR3 spans 13 residues. The CDR3: CAWSPQPGGEQYF. The CDR3 region has the DNA TGTGCCTGGAGTCCCCAGCCCGGCGGCGAGCAGTACTTC. The full variable domain, completed using reference TRBV30 and TRBJ2-7, is SQTIHQWPATLVQPVGSPLSLECTVEGTSNPNLYWYRQAAGRGLQLLFYSVGIGQISSEVPQNLSASRPQDRQFILSSKKLLLSDSGFYLCAWSPQPGGEQYFGPGTRLTVT.

The CDR3 sequence is CASSGERGLVTEAFF. The CDR3 DNA reads TGTGCCAGCAGCGGAGAAAGGGGGCTAGTTACTGAAGCTTTCTTT. The chain combines TRBV9 with TRBJ1-1; TRBD1 agrees at 7 bases. This CDR3 spans 15 amino acids. J was trimmed by 5 bases and V by 3 bases; bases with no gene match: 10. Germline V gene sequence: CDR1 SGDLS, CDR2 YYNGEE.

This clonotype appeared many times. In DNA form, the CDR3 reads TGTGCCAGCAGGGTTGGACAAGAGACCCAGTACTTC. It translates to CASRVGQETQYF. The rearrangement joins TRBV12-3 or TRBV12-4 to TRBJ2-5; D gene uncertain. The CDR3 has 12 residues. V was clipped by 6 bases and J by 2 bases, with 7 bases between them.

This chain uses TRBV14 with TRBJ2-5, with a weak D call TRBD1 (6 bases). Between the trimmed V and J ends, which lost 4 bases and 0 bases, there was a span of 15 bases. Looked up from germline, CDR1 is SGHDN and CDR2 is FVKESK. The CDR3 consists of 16 residues. The CDR3 DNA follows: TGTGCCAGCAGCCGCTTAACTGGGACATACCAAGAGACCCAGTACTTC. This sequence encodes CASSRLTGTYQETQYF.

This clonotype was picked up many times. The chain has TRBV19 and TRBJ2-7, with 7 positions matching TRBD2. Germline CDR1 reads LNHDA; CDR2 reads SQIVND (reference sequence). The CDR3 runs 13 residues. With V trimmed by 7 bases and J by 3 bases, 6 bases remained unmatched. CDR3 in DNA: TGTGCCAGTACCCCTGCGGGGGTCTACGAGCAGTACTTC. The encoded protein is CASTPAGVYEQYF.

This clonotype was observed at least ten times. This sequence joins TRBV20-1 and TRBJ2-1; D unresolved. V lost 0 bases and J lost 7, with 4 bases in between. The CDR3 runs 11 residues. CDR1 is DFQATT, CDR2 SNEGSKA, per germline (reference sequence). In DNA, the CDR3 is TGCAGTGCTAGAGATCTGAATGAGCAGTTCTTC. This sequence encodes CSARDLNEQFF.

This clonotype has ten or more counts. The CDR3 reads CASSVQGAGSYNEQFF. CDR3 nucleotides: TGTGCCAGCAGTGTACAGGGGGCTGGCTCCTACAATGAGCAGTTCTTC. The chain has TRBV25-1 and TRBJ2-1, with 9 bases matching TRBD1. This CDR3 is 16 amino acids long. Trimming took 4 bases from V and 0 from J; bases not matched to a gene: 4. Germline values: CDR1 MGHDK, CDR2 SYGVNS.

This clonotype was counted at least ten times. The rearrangement links TRBV5-1 to TRBJ2-7; 7 nucleotides align to TRBD1. The V gene's germline CDR1 is SGHRS and CDR2 YFSETQ. Germline trimming cut 5 bases from V and 2 bases from J; bases unmatched to any gene: 4. The CDR3 extends over 13 amino acids. CDR3 amino acids: CASRRQGTYEQYF. CDR3 bases: TGCGCCAGCAGACGACAGGGAACCTACGAGCAGTACTTC.